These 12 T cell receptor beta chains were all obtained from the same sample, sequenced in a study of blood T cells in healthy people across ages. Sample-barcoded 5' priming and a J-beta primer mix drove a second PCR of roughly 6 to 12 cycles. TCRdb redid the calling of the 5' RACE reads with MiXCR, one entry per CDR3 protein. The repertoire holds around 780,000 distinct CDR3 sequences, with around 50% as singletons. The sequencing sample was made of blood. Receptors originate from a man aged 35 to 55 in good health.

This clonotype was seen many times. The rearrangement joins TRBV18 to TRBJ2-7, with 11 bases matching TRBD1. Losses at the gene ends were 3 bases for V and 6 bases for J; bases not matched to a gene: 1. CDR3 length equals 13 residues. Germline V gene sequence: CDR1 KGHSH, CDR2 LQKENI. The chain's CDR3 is CASSPGTGGEQYF. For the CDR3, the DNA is TGTGCCAGCTCACCCGGGACAGGGGGCGAGCAGTACTTC.

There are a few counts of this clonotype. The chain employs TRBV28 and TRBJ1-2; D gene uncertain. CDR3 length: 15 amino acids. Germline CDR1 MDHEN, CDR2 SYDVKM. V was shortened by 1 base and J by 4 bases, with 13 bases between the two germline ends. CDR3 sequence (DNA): TGTGCCAGCAGTTTATCTGACCTGACACTCTATGGCTACACCTTC. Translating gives CASSLSDLTLYGYTF.

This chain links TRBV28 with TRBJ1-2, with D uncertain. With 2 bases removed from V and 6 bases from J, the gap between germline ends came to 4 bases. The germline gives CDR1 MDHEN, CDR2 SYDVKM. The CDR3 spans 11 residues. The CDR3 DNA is TGTGCCAGCAGTTTACGTAATGGCTACACCTTC. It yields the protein CASSLRNGYTF.

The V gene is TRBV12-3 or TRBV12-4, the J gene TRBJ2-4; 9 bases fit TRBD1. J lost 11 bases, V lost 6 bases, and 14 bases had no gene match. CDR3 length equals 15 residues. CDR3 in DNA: TGTGCCAGCAGCCAGGGACAGGGACCCGCAACGGTTCAGTACTTC. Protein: CASSQGQGPATVQYF.

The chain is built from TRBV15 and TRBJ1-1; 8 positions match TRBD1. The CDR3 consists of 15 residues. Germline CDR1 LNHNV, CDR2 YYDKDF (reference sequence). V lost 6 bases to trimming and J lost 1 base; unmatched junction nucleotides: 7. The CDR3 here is CATRPSQGANTEAFF. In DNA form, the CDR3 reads TGTGCCACCAGGCCGTCGCAGGGGGCGAACACTGAAGCTTTCTTT.

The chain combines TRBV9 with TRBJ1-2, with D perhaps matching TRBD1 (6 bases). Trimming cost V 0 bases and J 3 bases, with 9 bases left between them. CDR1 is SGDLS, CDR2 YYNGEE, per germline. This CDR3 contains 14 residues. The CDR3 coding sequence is TGTGCCAGCAGCGTAGGTGCAGGGGACTATGGCTACACCTTC. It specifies CASSVGAGDYGYTF.

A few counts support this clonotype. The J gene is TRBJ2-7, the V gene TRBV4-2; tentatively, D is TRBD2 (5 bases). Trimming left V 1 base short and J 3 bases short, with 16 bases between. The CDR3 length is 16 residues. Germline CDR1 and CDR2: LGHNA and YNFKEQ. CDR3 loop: CASSQGGVRSFYEQYF. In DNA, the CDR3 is TGTGCCAGCAGCCAAGGGGGAGTTCGATCCTTCTACGAGCAGTACTTC.

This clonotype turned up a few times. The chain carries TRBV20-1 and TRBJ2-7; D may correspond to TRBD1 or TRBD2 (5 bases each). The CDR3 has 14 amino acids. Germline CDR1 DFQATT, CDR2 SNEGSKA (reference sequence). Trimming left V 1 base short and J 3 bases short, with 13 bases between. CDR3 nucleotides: TGCAGTGCTAGAGTACCGGGACCACACTACGAGCAGTACTTC. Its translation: CSARVPGPHYEQYF.

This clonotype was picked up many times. CDR3 sequence: CASSLAGAGQPQHF. CDR3 bases: TGTGCCAGCAGTTTAGCAGGGGCTGGACAGCCCCAGCATTTT. This chain uses TRBV12-3 or TRBV12-4 with TRBJ1-5; the D gene is possibly TRBD1 (5 bases). Trimming removed 0 bases at V and 7 bases at J, with 10 bases between. The CDR3 covers 14 residues.

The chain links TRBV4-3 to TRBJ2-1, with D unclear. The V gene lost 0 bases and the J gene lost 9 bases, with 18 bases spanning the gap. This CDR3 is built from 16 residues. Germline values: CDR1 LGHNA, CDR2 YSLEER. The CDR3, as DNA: TGCGCCAGCAGCCAAGAAGGCAGGTTCAATTCGGGTGAGCAGTTCTTC. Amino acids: CASSQEGRFNSGEQFF.

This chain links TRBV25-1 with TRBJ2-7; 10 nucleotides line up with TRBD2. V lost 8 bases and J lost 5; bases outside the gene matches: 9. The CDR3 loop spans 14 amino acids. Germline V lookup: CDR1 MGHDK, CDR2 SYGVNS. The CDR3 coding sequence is TGTGCCAGCGGGACAGCGGGAGGGCCGGACGAGCAGTACTTC. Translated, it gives CASGTAGGPDEQYF.

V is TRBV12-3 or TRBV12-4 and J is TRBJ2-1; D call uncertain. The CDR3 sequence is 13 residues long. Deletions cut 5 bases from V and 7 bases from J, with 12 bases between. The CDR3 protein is CASSIMMRNEQFF. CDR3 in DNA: TGTGCCAGCAGTATCATGATGAGGAATGAGCAGTTCTTC.